This TCR beta chain is from a study of CD8 T cells in ankylosing spondylitis. The CDR3 loop spans 18 amino acids. J gave up 0 bases and V 1 base, and 4 bases lay outside the gene matches. From germline, CDR1 is SGHAT and CDR2 FQNNGV. Quantitative 5'-RACE with molecular barcodes was used to make the TCR beta libraries. Each CDR3 protein is one row after TCRdb ran MiXCR on the 5' RACE reads. This sample yields some 450,000 distinct CDR3 sequences, of which 17% are seen a single time; 1% belongs to the top ten. Overall study results and limits: The authors found the disease-linked clones to be CD8+ and relatively rare in peripheral blood. Reportedly, disease-linked clones are significantly enriched in ankylosing spondylitis patients' matched synovial fluid. Both synovial fluid and blood in reactive arthritis had previously been reported to carry some motif variants. Ankylosing spondylitis blood seemed to carry a telltale TCR beta motif made of seven or eight highly homologous variants.

This clonotype showed up just a few times. Its cognate antigen is unknown. The genes are TRBV11-2 and TRBJ2-6; the match to TRBD2 covers 9 bases. The TCR was taken from a male donor with ankylosing spondylitis. Sequences were obtained from blood, either unsorted or a sorted T cell fraction (not recorded which). The CDR3 here is CASSLGGGRASGANVLTF. Written as DNA, the CDR3 is TGTGCCAGCAGCTTAGGAGGCGGGAGGGCCTCTGGGGCCAACGTCCTGACTTTC.